The rows below give T cell receptor beta chains drawn from one sample of a study of T cell responses to AZD1222 COVID-19 vaccine. This table comes from immunoSEQ multiplex PCR, and its TCRdb copy is limited to in-frame clones, with some not included. The table records 90,000 to 100,000 clones, 85% to 90% of them present only once. Sample: peripheral blood, taken on day 0 of AZD1222 vaccination. The receptors were gathered from an adult in good health. The CDR3 runs from the conserved cysteine through the conserved F or W.

TRBJ2-1 | TRBV2 | CAAADGGRANEQFF
TRBJ1-3 | TRBV7-6 | CASSLVDLGASGNTIYF
TRBJ2-1 | TRBV7-9 | CASSSFGRRDSYNEQFF
TRBJ1-1 | TRBV6-6 | CASLGPGAETEAFF
TRBJ1-4 | TRBV29-1 | CSVGIGTDEKLFF
TRBJ1-1 | TRBV2 | CASSEIPGQAEAFF
TRBJ1-1 | TRBV5-1 | CASRTVLGSDTEAFF
TRBJ1-2 | TRBV19 | CATSGARYTF
TRBJ1-4 | TRBV9 | CASSSGQRSTNEKLFF
TRBJ1-1 | TRBV30 | CAWSVFRNTEAFF
TRBJ1-2 | TRBV28 | CASSTPPGQGPVGYTF
TRBJ2-3 | TRBV9 | CASSPGGGQQGPRLTSTDTQYF
TRBJ2-3 | TRBV15 | CATSRDFPSGSSTDTQYF
TRBJ1-1 | TRBV7-9 | CASSQQVTEAFF
TRBJ1-1 | TRBV28 | CASSPTGLNTEAFF
TRBJ2-6 | TRBV30 | CAWNRIRSSGANVLTF
TRBJ2-2 | TRBV29-1 | CSVGQDSNTGELFF